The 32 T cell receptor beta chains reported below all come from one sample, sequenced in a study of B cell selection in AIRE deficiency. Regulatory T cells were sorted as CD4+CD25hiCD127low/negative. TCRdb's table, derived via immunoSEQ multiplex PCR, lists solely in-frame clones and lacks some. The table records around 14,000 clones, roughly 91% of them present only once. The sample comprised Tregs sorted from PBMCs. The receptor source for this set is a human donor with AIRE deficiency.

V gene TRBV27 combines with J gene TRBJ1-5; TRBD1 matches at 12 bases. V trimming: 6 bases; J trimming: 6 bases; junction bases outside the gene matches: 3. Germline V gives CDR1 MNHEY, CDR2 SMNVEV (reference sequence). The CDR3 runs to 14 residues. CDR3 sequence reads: CASRGQGAIQPQHF. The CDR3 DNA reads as TGTGCCAGCAGGGGACAGGGGGCAATTCAGCCCCAGCATTTT.

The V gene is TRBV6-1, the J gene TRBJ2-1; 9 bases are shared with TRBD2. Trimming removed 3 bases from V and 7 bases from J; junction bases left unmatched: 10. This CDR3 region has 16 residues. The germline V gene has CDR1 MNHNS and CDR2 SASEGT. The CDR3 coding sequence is TGTGCCAGCAGTGAGTCTAGCGGGGCCCGGCGGAATGAGCAGTTCTTC. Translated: CASSESSGARRNEQFF.

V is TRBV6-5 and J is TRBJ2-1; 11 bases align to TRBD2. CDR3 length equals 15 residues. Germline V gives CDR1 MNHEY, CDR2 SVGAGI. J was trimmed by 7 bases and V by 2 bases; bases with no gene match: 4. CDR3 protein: CASSYGTSGLNEQFF. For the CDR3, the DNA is TGTGCCAGCAGTTACGGGACTAGCGGTTTGAATGAGCAGTTCTTC.

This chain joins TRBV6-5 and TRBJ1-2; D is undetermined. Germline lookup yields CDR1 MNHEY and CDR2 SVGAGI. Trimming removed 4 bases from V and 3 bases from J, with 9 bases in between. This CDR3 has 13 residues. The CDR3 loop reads CASSSIFYYGYTF. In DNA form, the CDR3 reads TGTGCCAGCAGTTCTATCTTTTACTATGGCTACACCTTC.

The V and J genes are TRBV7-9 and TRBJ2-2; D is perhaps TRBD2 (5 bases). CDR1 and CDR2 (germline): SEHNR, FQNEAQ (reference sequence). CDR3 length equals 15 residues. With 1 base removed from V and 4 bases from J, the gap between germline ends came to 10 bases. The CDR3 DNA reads TGTGCCAGCAGCTTAGACTTAGCGTCCACCGGGGAGCTGTTTTTT. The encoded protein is CASSLDLASTGELFF.

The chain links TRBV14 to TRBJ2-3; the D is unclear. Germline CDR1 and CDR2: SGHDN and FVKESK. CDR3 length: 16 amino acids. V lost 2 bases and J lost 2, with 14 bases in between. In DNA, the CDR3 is TGTGCCAGCAGCCAATCGTTTAACTACCTCACAGATACGCAGTATTTT. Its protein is CASSQSFNYLTDTQYF.

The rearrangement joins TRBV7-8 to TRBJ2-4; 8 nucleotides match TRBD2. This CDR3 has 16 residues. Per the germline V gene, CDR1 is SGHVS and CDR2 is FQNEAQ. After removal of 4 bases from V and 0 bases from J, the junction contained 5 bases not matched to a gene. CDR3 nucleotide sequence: TGTGCCAGCAGCTCCAGACTAGCGCTAGCCAAAAACATTCAGTACTTC. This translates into CASSSRLALAKNIQYF. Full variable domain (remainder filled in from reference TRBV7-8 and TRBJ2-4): GAGVSQSPRYKVAKRGQDVALRCDPISGHVSLFWYQQALGQGPEFLTYFQNEAQLDKSGLPSDRFFAERPEGSVSTLKIQRTQQEDSAVYLCASSSRLALAKNIQYFGAGTRLSVL.

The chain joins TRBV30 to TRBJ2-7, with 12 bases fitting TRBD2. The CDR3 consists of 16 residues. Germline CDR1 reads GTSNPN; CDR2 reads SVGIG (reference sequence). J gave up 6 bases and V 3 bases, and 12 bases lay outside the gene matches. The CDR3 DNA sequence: TGTGCCTGGAGGACTAGCGGGAGTAGCCGTGACGCCGAGCAGTACTTC. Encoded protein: CAWRTSGSSRDAEQYF.

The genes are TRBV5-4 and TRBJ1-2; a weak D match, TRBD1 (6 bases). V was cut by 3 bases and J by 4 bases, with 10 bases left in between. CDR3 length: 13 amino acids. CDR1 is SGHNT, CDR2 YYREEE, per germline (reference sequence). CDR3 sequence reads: CASSYQGIYGYTF. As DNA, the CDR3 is TGTGCCAGCAGCTATCAGGGGATCTATGGCTACACCTTC.

The CDR3 nucleotides are TGCAGCGTTGTAGCCTACTCCTACGAGCAGTACTTC. This translates into CSVVAYSYEQYF. The chain recombines TRBV29-1 with TRBJ2-7; D ambiguous. CDR3 length equals 12 residues. V shed 4 bases and J shed 0 bases, with 7 bases lying between them. CDR1 and CDR2 (germline): SQVTM, ANQGSEA.

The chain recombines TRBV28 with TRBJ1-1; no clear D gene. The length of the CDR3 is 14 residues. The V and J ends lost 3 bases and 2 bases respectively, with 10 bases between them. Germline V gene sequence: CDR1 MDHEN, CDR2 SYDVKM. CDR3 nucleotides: TGTGCCAGCAGTTTCCCAGGTCGTAACACTGAAGCTTTCTTT. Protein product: CASSFPGRNTEAFF.

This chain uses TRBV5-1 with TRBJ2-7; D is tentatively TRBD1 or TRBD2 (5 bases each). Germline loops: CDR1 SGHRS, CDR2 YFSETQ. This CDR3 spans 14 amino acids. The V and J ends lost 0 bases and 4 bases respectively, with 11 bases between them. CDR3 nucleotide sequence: TGCGCCAGCAGCTTGGAGCAGGGACCGTACGAGCAGTACTTC. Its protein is CASSLEQGPYEQYF. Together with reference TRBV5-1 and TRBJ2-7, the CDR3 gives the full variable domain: KAGVTQTPRYLIKTRGQQVTLSCSPISGHRSVSWYQQTPGQGLQFLFEYFSETQRNKGNFPGRFSGRQFSNSRSEMNVSTLELGDSALYLCASSLEQGPYEQYFGPGTRLTVT.

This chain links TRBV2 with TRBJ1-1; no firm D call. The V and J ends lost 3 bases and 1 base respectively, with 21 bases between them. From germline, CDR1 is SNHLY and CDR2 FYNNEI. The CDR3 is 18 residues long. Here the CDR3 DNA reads TGTGCCAGCAGTGAGTTCGGTCAGGTGACGGGAGGGAACACTGAAGCTTTCTTT. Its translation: CASSEFGQVTGGNTEAFF.

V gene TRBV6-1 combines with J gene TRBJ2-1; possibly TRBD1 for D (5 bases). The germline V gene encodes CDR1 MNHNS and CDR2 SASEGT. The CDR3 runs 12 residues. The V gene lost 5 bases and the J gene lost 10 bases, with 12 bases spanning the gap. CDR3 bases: TGTGCCAGCAGTCGCAGGGTAGAAGAGCAGTTCTTC. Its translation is CASSRRVEEQFF.

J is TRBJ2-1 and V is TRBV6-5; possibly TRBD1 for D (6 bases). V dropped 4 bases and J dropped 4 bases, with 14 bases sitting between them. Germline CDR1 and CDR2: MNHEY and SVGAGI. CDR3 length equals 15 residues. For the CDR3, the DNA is TGTGCCAGCAGTTCCGGGACAAGCCATTACAATGAGCAGTTCTTC. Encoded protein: CASSSGTSHYNEQFF.

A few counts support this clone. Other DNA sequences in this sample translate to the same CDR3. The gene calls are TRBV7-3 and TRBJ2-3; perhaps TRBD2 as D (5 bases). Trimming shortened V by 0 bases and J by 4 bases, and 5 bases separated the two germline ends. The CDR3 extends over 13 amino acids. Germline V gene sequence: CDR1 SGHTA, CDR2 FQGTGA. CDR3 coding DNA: TGTGCCAGCAGCTTAACGGGAGCAGATACGCAGTATTTT. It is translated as CASSLTGADTQYF.

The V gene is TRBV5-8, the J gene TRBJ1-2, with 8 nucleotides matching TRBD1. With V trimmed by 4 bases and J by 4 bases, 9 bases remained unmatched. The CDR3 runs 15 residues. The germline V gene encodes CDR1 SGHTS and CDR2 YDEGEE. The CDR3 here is CASSRDRRIFYGYTF. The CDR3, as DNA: TGTGCCAGCAGCCGGGACAGGCGAATCTTCTATGGCTACACCTTC.

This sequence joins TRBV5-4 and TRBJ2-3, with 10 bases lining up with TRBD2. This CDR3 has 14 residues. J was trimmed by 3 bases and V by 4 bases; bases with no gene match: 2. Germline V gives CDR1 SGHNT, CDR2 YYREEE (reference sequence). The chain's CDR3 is CASSPTSGTDTQYF. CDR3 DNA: TGTGCCAGCAGCCCGACTAGCGGGACAGATACGCAGTATTTT.

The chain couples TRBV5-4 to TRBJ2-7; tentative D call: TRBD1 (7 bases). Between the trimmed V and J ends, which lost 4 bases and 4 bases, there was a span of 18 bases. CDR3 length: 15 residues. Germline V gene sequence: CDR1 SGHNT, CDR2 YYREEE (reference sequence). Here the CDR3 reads CASSLGGQLPYEQYF. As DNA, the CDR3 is TGTGCCAGCAGCCTCGGGGGACAGCTGCCTTACGAGCAGTACTTC.

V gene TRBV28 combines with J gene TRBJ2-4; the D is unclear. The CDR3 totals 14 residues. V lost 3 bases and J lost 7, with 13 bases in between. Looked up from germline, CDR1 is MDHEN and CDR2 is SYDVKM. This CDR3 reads CASSLYASRNIQYF. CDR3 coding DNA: TGTGCCAGCAGTTTGTACGCTAGTCGGAACATTCAGTACTTC.

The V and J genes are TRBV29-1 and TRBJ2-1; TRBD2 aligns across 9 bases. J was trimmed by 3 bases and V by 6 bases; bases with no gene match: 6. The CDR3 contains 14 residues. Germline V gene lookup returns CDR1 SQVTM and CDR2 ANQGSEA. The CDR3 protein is CSVVPSGVYNEQFF. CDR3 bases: TGCAGCGTCGTACCTAGCGGGGTCTACAATGAGCAGTTCTTC.

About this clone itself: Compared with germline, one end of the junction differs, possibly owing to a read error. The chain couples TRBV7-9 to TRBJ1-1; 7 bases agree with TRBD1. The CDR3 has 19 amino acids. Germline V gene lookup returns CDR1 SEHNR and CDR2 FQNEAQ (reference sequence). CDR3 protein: CASSRKSPPTGKMKTEAFF. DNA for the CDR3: TGTGCCAGCAGCCGAAAAAGCCCTCCGACAGGGAAAATGAAGACTGAAGCTTTCTTT.

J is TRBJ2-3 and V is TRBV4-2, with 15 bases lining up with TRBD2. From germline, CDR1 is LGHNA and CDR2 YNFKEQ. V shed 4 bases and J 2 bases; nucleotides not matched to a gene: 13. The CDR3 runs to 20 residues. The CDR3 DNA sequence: TGTGCCAGCAGCCCGGGACTAGCGGGAGGTATTTCGAGTTACACAGATACGCAGTATTTT. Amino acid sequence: CASSPGLAGGISSYTDTQYF.

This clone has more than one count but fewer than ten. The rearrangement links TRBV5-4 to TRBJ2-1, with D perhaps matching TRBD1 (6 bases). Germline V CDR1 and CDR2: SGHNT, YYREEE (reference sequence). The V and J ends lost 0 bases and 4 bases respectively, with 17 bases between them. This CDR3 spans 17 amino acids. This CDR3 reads CASSLVSGLTGYNEQFF. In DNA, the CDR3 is TGTGCCAGCAGCTTGGTTAGTGGCCTAACAGGGTACAATGAGCAGTTCTTC. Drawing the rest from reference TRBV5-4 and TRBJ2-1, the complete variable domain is ETGVTQSPTHLIKTRGQQVTLRCSSQSGHNTVSWYQQALGQGPQFIFQYYREEENGRGNFPPRFSGLQFPNYSSELNVNALELDDSALYLCASSLVSGLTGYNEQFFGPGTRLTVL.

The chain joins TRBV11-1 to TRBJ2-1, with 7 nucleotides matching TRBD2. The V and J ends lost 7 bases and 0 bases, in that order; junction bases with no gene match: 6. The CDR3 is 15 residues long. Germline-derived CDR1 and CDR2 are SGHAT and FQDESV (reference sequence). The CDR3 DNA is TGTGCCAGCAAAGATAGCGGGTACTCCTACAATGAGCAGTTCTTC. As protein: CASKDSGYSYNEQFF.

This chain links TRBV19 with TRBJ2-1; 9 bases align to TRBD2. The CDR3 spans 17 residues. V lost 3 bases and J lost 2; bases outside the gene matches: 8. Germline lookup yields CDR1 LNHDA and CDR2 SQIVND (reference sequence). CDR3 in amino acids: CASSILAGVGTYNEQFF. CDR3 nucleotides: TGTGCCAGTAGTATTTTAGCGGGAGTAGGAACCTACAATGAGCAGTTCTTC.

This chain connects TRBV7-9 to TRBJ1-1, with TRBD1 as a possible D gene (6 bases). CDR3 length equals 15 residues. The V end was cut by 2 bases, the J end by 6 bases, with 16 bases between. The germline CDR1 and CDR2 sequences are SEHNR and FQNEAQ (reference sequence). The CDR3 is CASSLLGGRSAEAFF. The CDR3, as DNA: TGTGCCAGCAGCTTATTAGGGGGGCGGTCGGCTGAAGCTTTCTTT. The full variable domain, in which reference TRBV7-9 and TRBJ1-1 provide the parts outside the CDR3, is DTGVSQNPRHKITKRGQNVTFRCDPISEHNRLYWYRQTLGQGPEFLTYFQNEAQLEKSRLLSDRFSAERPKGSFSTLEIQRTEQGDSAMYLCASSLLGGRSAEAFFGQGTRLTVV.

CDR3 bases: TGTGCCAGCAGTTACTCGGGACCCTACGAGCAGTACTTC. It translates to CASSYSGPYEQYF. The V call is TRBV6-5, the J call TRBJ2-5; D tentatively reads TRBD1 or TRBD2 (5 bases each). The J call is doubtful: the DNA matches TRBJ2-7 better. The CDR3 sequence is 13 residues long. Germline V gene data show CDR1 as MNHEY and CDR2 as SVGAGI.

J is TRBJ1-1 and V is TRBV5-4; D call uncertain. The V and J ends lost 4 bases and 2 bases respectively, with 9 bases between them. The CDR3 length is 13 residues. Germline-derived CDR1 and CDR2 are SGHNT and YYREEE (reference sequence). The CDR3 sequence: CASSLTPNTEAFF. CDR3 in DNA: TGTGCCAGCAGCCTGACCCCCAACACTGAAGCTTTCTTT.

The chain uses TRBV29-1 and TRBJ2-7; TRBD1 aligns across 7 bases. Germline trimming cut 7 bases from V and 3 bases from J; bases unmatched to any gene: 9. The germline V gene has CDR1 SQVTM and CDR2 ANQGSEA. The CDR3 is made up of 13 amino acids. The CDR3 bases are TGCAGCGCCGGCCGGACAGGCAACTACGAGCAGTACTTC. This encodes CSAGRTGNYEQYF.

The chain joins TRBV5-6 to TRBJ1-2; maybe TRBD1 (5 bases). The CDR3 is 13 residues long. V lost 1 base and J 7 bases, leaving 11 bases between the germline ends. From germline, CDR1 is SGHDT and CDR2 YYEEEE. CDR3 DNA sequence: TGTGCCAGCAGCTTGCGGGCCAGGGTTGGCTACACCTTC. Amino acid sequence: CASSLRARVGYTF. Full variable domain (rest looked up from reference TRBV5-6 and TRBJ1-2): DAGVTQSPTHLIKTRGQQVTLRCSPKSGHDTVSWYQQALGQGPQFIFQYYEEEERQRGNFPDRFSGHQFPNYSSELNVNALLLGDSALYLCASSLRARVGYTFGSGTRLTVV.

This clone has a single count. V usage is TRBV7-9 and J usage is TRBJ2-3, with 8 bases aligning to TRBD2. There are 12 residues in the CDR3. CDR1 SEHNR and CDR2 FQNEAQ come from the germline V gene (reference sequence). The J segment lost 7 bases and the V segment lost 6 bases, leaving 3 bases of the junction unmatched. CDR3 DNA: TGTGCCAGCAGTCCGGGGGGGTATACGCAGTATTTT. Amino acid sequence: CASSPGGYTQYF. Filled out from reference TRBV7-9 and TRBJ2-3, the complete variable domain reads DTGVSQNPRHKITKRGQNVTFRCDPISEHNRLYWYRQTLGQGPEFLTYFQNEAQLEKSRLLSDRFSAERPKGSFSTLEIQRTEQGDSAMYLCASSPGGYTQYFGPGTRLTVL.